The source of this TCR beta chain is a study of beta chain features in type 1 diabetes. Each of the CD4+ naive, central memory, regulatory and stem cell-like memory populations was sorted via CD45RO/CCR7/CD25/CD127/CD95/CD27. Broader study findings: Shorter TCRB CDR3s, moderately but significantly so, marked every one of the four CD4+ subsets in Type 1 diabetes patients. Any PCR bias toward short templates would affect both groups alike.

TCRB transcripts that were expressed got sequenced, as all of the isolated RNA had been reverse transcribed. The assay was immunoSEQ multiplex PCR, and TCRdb's table has in-frame clones only and misses some. The sample includes around 140,000 clones, roughly an eighth seen only once; the top ten take 1.3%. Trimming stripped 10 bases from V and 7 bases from J, with 22 bases between. The germline V gene encodes CDR1 MNHEY and CDR2 SVGAGI. The CDR3 is 15 residues long. Worth noting for this clone: Its antigen is currently unknown.

Sequencing was carried out using central memory CD4+ T cells from blood. The receptor was derived from a man younger than 30 with type 1 diabetes. V is TRBV6-5 and J is TRBJ2-2; D may be TRBD2 (5 bases). The CDR3, as DNA: TGTGCCACCGAGGGCTCGGTTAGGGCCGGCGGGGAGCTGTTTTTT. It is translated as CATEGSVRAGGELFF.